Presented here are 24 T cell receptor beta chains from one specimen sequenced in a study of blood T cell repertoires in COVID-19. TCRdb's copy holds only in-frame clones and misses some; the assay was immunoSEQ multiplex PCR. The table shows 65,000 to 95,000 clones, with over 70% occurring only once. Source material: peripheral blood. All receptors come from a woman aged 40 to 50 with active or convalescent COVID-19.

The V gene is TRBV6-2 or TRBV6-3, the J gene TRBJ2-5; 9 nucleotides agree with TRBD2. Trimming cost V 2 bases and J 2 bases; bases outside gene matches: 6. The CDR3 runs 16 residues. Germline values: CDR1 MNHEY, CDR2 SVGEGT. The DNA of the CDR3 is TGTGCCAGCAGTTACAGCCAGCGGGAGGCACAAGAGACCCAGTACTTC. This sequence encodes CASSYSQREAQETQYF.

V usage is TRBV30 and J usage is TRBJ1-5, with D uncertain. Germline loops: CDR1 GTSNPN, CDR2 SVGIG (reference sequence). V lost 1 base and J lost 0, with 7 bases in between. This CDR3 spans 14 amino acids. CDR3 bases: TGTGCCTGGAGTGCCGACAATAGCAATCAGCCCCAGCATTTT. This codes for CAWSADNSNQPQHF.

This chain joins TRBV6-5 and TRBJ1-6; D is perhaps TRBD1 (6 bases). Looked up from germline, CDR1 is MNHEY and CDR2 is SVGAGI. This CDR3 is built from 15 residues. Trimming left V 0 bases short and J 9 bases short, with 12 bases between. Here the CDR3 reads CASSYSPGEGSPLHF. DNA of the CDR3: TGTGCCAGCAGTTACTCCCCAGGGGAGGGTTCACCCCTCCACTTT.

The chain uses TRBV6-6 and TRBJ2-5; 11 positions agree with TRBD2. V lost 2 bases to trimming and J lost 5 bases; unmatched junction nucleotides: 4. The germline V gene has CDR1 MNHNY and CDR2 SVGAGI (reference sequence). This CDR3 comprises 15 residues. CDR3 region: CASSYVVAGGETQYF. The CDR3 DNA sequence: TGTGCCAGCAGTTACGTGGTAGCGGGAGGGGAGACCCAGTACTTC.

The chain carries TRBV5-6 and TRBJ1-6; D is undetermined. The germline V and J ends were trimmed by 1 base and 6 bases, with 8 bases remaining between them. The CDR3 totals 14 residues. CDR1 and CDR2 (germline): SGHDT, YYEEEE. CDR3 sequence: CASSLWTVNSPLHF. The CDR3 DNA sequence: TGTGCCAGCAGCTTGTGGACTGTTAATTCACCCCTCCACTTT.

The chain employs TRBV7-9 and TRBJ1-6; D perhaps matches TRBD1 (5 bases). Trimming shortened V by 2 bases and J by 9 bases, and 14 bases separated the two germline ends. The germline gives CDR1 SEHNR, CDR2 FQNEAQ (reference sequence). This CDR3 is 15 amino acids long. The CDR3 here is CASSLNEGHSSPLHF. CDR3 coding DNA: TGTGCCAGCAGCTTAAACGAAGGACATTCTTCACCCCTCCACTTT. Complete variable domain (other parts from reference TRBV7-9 and TRBJ1-6): DTGVSQNPRHKITKRGQNVTFRCDPISEHNRLYWYRQTLGQGPEFLTYFQNEAQLEKSRLLSDRFSAERPKGSFSTLEIQRTEQGDSAMYLCASSLNEGHSSPLHFGNGTRLTVT.

This sequence joins TRBV29-1 and TRBJ1-5; 10 positions match TRBD1. The germline V gene has CDR1 SQVTM and CDR2 ANQGSEA. With V trimmed by 6 bases and J by 7 bases, 6 bases remained unmatched. This CDR3 spans 13 amino acids. The CDR3 spells CSVLRDRGQPQHF. The DNA for the CDR3 is TGCAGCGTGCTCCGGGACAGGGGCCAGCCCCAGCATTTT.

The rearrangement links TRBV28 to TRBJ2-6; the D gene is possibly TRBD1 (5 bases). V lost 4 bases and J lost 3, with 7 bases in between. The length of the CDR3 is 14 residues. Germline V CDR1 and CDR2: MDHEN, SYDVKM. CDR3 loop: CASSSGYGANVLTF. The CDR3 nucleotides are TGTGCCAGCAGTTCAGGGTATGGGGCCAACGTCCTGACTTTC.

The DNA for the CDR3 is TGCAGCGTTGAAGGCGGCGGATTACGTGGCTACACCTTC. It specifies CSVEGGGLRGYTF. This sequence joins TRBV29-1 and TRBJ1-2; D gene uncertain. The V gene's germline CDR1 is SQVTM and CDR2 ANQGSEA. This CDR3 is built from 13 residues. The V end lost 1 base, the J end lost 7 bases, and 13 bases lay between the germline ends.

The genes are TRBV4-1 and TRBJ1-2, with D uncertain. The CDR3 runs 15 residues. The ends were cut back, 2 bases at V and 0 bases at J, with 10 bases in the middle. Germline V gene sequence: CDR1 MGHRA, CDR2 YSYEKL. CDR3 in DNA: TGCGCCAGCAGCCAATTTGTTTTAGCTAACTATGGCTACACCTTC. Translated: CASSQFVLANYGYTF.

The genes are TRBV21-1 and TRBJ2-7; TRBD2, the D gene given by the table, was not confirmed from the DNA. TRBV21-1 corresponds to a pseudogene. This CDR3 spans 15 amino acids. CDR3 amino acids: CASSKVPGGSYEQYF. The CDR3 bases are TGTGCCAGCAGCAAAGTGCCGGGGGGCTCCTACGAGCAGTACTTC.

This clone appeared a single time. CDR3 bases: TGTGCCAGCAGCGGGGGGGTTACTAATGAAAAACTGTTTTTT. Translating gives CASSGGVTNEKLFF. V is TRBV7-9 and J is TRBJ1-4; tentative D call: TRBD1 (5 bases). CDR1 is SEHNR and CDR2 is FQNEAQ in the germline V gene (reference sequence). The ends were cut back, 5 bases at V and 2 bases at J, with 9 bases in the middle. This CDR3 spans 14 amino acids.

This sequence joins TRBV7-2 and TRBJ2-7, with 7 bases matching TRBD1. After removal of 4 bases from V and 3 bases from J, the junction contained 6 bases not matched to a gene. Germline V CDR1 and CDR2: SGHTA, FQGNSA. The CDR3 is 14 amino acids. Here the CDR3 DNA reads TGTGCCAGCAGCTCCCAGACAGGGTACTACGAGCAGTACTTC. Residues: CASSSQTGYYEQYF.

This clone has more than one count but fewer than ten. The chain recombines TRBV5-1 with TRBJ1-4, with 7 bases fitting TRBD1. Germline CDR1 is SGHRS and CDR2 is YFSETQ. This CDR3 is built from 14 residues. V lost 4 bases to trimming and J lost 8 bases; unmatched junction nucleotides: 8. In DNA form, the CDR3 reads TGCGCCAGCAGCCCGGTGCAGGGGGTGGAAAAACTGTTTTTT. It translates to CASSPVQGVEKLFF.

Regarding this clone: This sample also contains other DNA sequences that code for the same CDR3. V and J are TRBV6-1 and TRBJ2-6; weak D call: TRBD1 (5 bases). Germline V gene sequence: CDR1 MNHNS, CDR2 SASEGT. The CDR3 runs 15 residues. V was pared by 3 bases and J by 0 bases, with 6 bases between. This CDR3 is CASSEQGSGANVLTF. In DNA form, the CDR3 reads TGTGCCAGCAGTGAGCAGGGCTCTGGGGCCAACGTCCTGACTTTC.

This chain uses TRBV4-3 with TRBJ2-7, with 11 bases lining up with TRBD2. V lost 1 base and J lost 0; bases outside the gene matches: 2. Per the germline V gene, CDR1 is LGHNA and CDR2 is YSLEER. The CDR3 runs 16 residues. In DNA, the CDR3 is TGCGCCAGCAGCCAAGCGGGACTAGCGGACTCCTACGAGCAGTACTTC. Protein product: CASSQAGLADSYEQYF.

This clone has just a few counts. The V gene is TRBV9, the J gene TRBJ2-1; 8 bases are shared with TRBD2. The CDR3 length is 13 residues. V trimming: 5 bases; J trimming: 5 bases; junction bases outside the gene matches: 3. Germline V gene data show CDR1 as SGDLS and CDR2 as YYNGEE. The CDR3 DNA is TGTGCCAGCAGTATACTAGCGGACAATGAGCAGTTCTTC. Translation gives CASSILADNEQFF.

The rearrangement joins TRBV6-5 to TRBJ1-5, with a possible D match to TRBD1 (6 bases). The CDR3 has 15 amino acids. The V end lost 2 bases, the J end lost 0 bases, and 8 bases lay between the germline ends. Germline V gene sequence: CDR1 MNHEY, CDR2 SVGAGI. Written as DNA, the CDR3 is TGTGCCAGCAGTTACGACAGGAATAGCAATCAGCCCCAGCATTTT. It codes for CASSYDRNSNQPQHF.

The V call is TRBV5-4, the J call TRBJ1-2; 7 nucleotides agree with TRBD1. The trim removed 4 bases at V and 4 bases at J, leaving 10 bases unmatched. Germline V gene lookup returns CDR1 SGHNT and CDR2 YYREEE (reference sequence). This CDR3 contains 15 residues. The CDR3 sequence: CASSRQGTDPYGYTF. The CDR3 coding sequence is TGTGCCAGCAGCCGACAGGGAACCGATCCCTATGGCTACACCTTC.

About this clone: The same CDR3 can be traced to other DNA sequences in this sample. This chain connects TRBV4-3 to TRBJ2-2; 10 bases map to TRBD2. Trimming cost V 3 bases and J 3 bases; bases outside gene matches: 7. CDR1 LGHNA and CDR2 YSLEER come from the germline V gene. There are 17 residues in the CDR3. The CDR3 DNA is TGCGCCAGCAGCCAGGAAAGCGGGGGGGCCTACACCGGGGAGCTGTTTTTT. It translates to CASSQESGGAYTGELFF.

The chain links TRBV4-3 to TRBJ1-1; no clear D. The V gene's germline CDR1 is LGHNA and CDR2 YSLEER. There are 14 residues in the CDR3. Trimming took 0 bases from V and 0 from J, leaving 5 bases between them. CDR3 loop: CASSQERVNTEAFF. The CDR3 nucleotides are TGCGCCAGCAGCCAAGAACGCGTGAACACTGAAGCTTTCTTT.

The V call is TRBV9, the J call TRBJ2-7; 8 nucleotides align to TRBD2. Germline CDR1 and CDR2: SGDLS and YYNGEE. V shed 0 bases, J shed 1 base, and the junction held 6 bases outside the gene matches. The CDR3 length is 16 residues. The CDR3 region has the DNA TGTGCCAGCAGCGTAGGAGCGGGGGCCATGTCCTACGAGCAGTACTTC. Its translation is CASSVGAGAMSYEQYF. Together with reference TRBV9 and TRBJ2-7, the CDR3 gives the full variable domain: DSGVTQTPKHLITATGQRVTLRCSPRSGDLSVYWYQQSLDQGLQFLIQYYNGEERAKGNILERFSAQQFPDLHSELNLSSLELGDSALYFCASSVGAGAMSYEQYFGPGTRLTVT.

The chain joins TRBV10-3 to TRBJ2-5; unclear D gene. The CDR3 is made up of 15 amino acids. Trimming took off 2 bases at V and 0 bases at J, with 10 bases between the two ends. The germline gives CDR1 ENHRY, CDR2 SYGVKD. The CDR3 protein is CAISEAGSYQETQYF. CDR3 sequence (DNA): TGTGCCATCAGTGAGGCAGGAAGCTACCAAGAGACCCAGTACTTC.

The chain employs TRBV6-5 and TRBJ2-2; tentatively, D is TRBD1 (6 bases). Germline assignment: CDR1 MNHEY and CDR2 SVGAGI. Trimming took 6 bases from V and 7 from J, leaving 12 bases between them. The CDR3 consists of 13 residues. The CDR3, as DNA: TGTGCCAGCAGAAGGGGGTTGGGCGGGGAGCTGTTTTTT. Translation: CASRRGLGGELFF.